This record covers a single TCR beta chain. These data are taken from a study of blood T cell repertoires in COVID-19. Overall study context: Sample material is recorded as cDNA or gDNA derived from T cells, B-cell-depleted T cells, or PBMCs.

V trimming: 2 bases; J trimming: 7 bases; junction bases outside the gene matches: 2. Germline CDR1 SGHNT, CDR2 YYREEE (reference sequence). This CDR3 is 13 amino acids long. This table comes from immunoSEQ multiplex PCR, and its TCRdb copy is limited to in-frame clones, with some not included. The sample carries under 200,000 clones, approximately 79% recorded once. This sequence originates from a man in his 60s with active or convalescent COVID-19. This sequence joins TRBV5-4 and TRBJ2-2, with 7 bases identical to TRBD2. Sequencing was carried out using peripheral blood. The CDR3 reads CASSFGGGGELFF. The CDR3 nucleotides are TGTGCCAGCAGCTTCGGCGGGGGCGGGGAGCTGTTTTTT.